A selection of T cell receptor beta chains follows, all from one sample in a study of shared clonotypes between healthy human individuals. The table came from immunoSEQ multiplex PCR; TCRdb's copy has only in-frame clones and leaves some out. The sample yields 600,000 to 750,000 clones, 72% seen once. Sequenced material: memory CD4+ T cells sorted from blood. Every receptor here comes from a young woman in good health. Both conserved end residues are part of each CDR3. D genes are given only for firm matches. Only part of the rows carry a size: once, few, many, or a class if the clone is expanded.

TRBJ1-1	TRBV9	TRBD1	.	TGTGCCAGCAGCATGGGACAGGGTGCGGCGGCTGAAGCTTTCTTT	CASSMGQGAAAEAFF
TRBJ1-1	TRBV28	TRBD1	.	TGTGCCAGCAGGGACACAGGGGGCATGCACACTGAAGCTTTCTTT	CASRDTGGMHTEAFF
TRBJ1-3	TRBV7-9	.	.	TGTGCCAGCAGCCATTCCGGGACGACCATCGGAAACACCATATATTTT	CASSHSGTTIGNTIYF
TRBJ2-2	TRBV15	.	.	TGTGCCACCAGCAGAGAAGGGCAGAACACCGGGGAGCTGTTTTTT	CATSREGQNTGELFF
TRBJ2-7	TRBV7-9	.	.	TGTGCCAGCAGCCCGGACAGTATCTACGAGCAGTACTTC	CASSPDSIYEQYF
TRBJ2-5	TRBV2	TRBD2	.	TGTGCCAGCAATTCCGGGAGGGAGACCCAGTACTTC	CASNSGRETQYF
TRBJ2-1	TRBV6-5	.	.	TGTGCCAGCAGTTTCAGGGGGGGAGGGCCTAGTGAGCAGTTCTTC	CASSFRGGGPSEQFF
TRBJ2-1	TRBV28	TRBD1	.	TGTGCCAGCAGTGAACTCTCCCGGGACAGTGGCTTGCAGTTCTTC	CASSELSRDSGLQFF
TRBJ2-6	TRBV2	.	.	TGTGCCAGCAGTGGTCAGCATCCTGGGGCCAACGTCCTGACTTTC	CASSGQHPGANVLTF
TRBJ1-5	TRBV5-1	.	.	TGCGCCAGCAGCTTGTATTCGGGACGAGATCAGCCCCAGCATTTT	CASSLYSGRDQPQHF
TRBJ2-5	TRBV7-2	.	.	TGTGCCAGCAGCTTAATTGAGACCCAGTACTTC	CASSLIETQYF
TRBJ2-1	TRBV5-1	TRBD1	few	TGCGCCAGCAGCTTGGGAGACAGGGATCGCAATGAGCAGTTCTTC	CASSLGDRDRNEQFF
TRBJ2-2	TRBV5-1	.	.	TGCGCCAGCAGCTTGGGGAACGAGGACACCGGGGAGCTGTTTTTT	CASSLGNEDTGELFF
TRBJ2-7	TRBV19	.	.	TGTGCCAGTAGTTTTAGCGGAGGGTCCTACGAGCAGTACTTC	CASSFSGGSYEQYF
TRBJ2-7	TRBV7-8	.	once	TGTGCCAGCAGCTGGGACCGATCCTACGAGCAGTACTTC	CASSWDRSYEQYF
TRBJ2-5	TRBV25-1	.	.	TGTGCCAGCAGTGAAAACGAGGGTTGGAAGACCCAGTACTTC	CASSENEGWKTQYF
TRBJ1-1	TRBV19	TRBD1	.	TGTGCCAGTAGTATCCCGGGACAGCAGAACACTGAAGCTTTCTTT	CASSIPGQQNTEAFF
TRBJ2-1	TRBV7-7	TRBD2	.	TGTGCCAGCAGCTTGGGCCTAGCGGGTAACAATGAGCAGTTCTTC	CASSLGLAGNNEQFF
TRBJ2-5	TRBV4-1	.	.	TGCGCCAGCAGCCAAGATCTTGGAGCTCTGAAGACCCAGTACTTC	CASSQDLGALKTQYF
TRBJ2-3	TRBV28	TRBD2	.	TGTGCCAGCAAGAGTAGGACTAGCAGAGATACGCAGTATTTT	CASKSRTSRDTQYF
TRBJ2-7	TRBV7-9	TRBD2	many	TGTGCCAGCAGCTTAGCGGCGGGAGACGAGCAGTACTTC	CASSLAAGDEQYF
TRBJ2-7	TRBV5-1	TRBD1	.	TGCGCCAGCAGCCAGACGACAGGGGGCGACGAGCAGTACTTC	CASSQTTGGDEQYF
TRBJ2-7	TRBV7-9	.	.	TGTGCCAGCAGTTACAGTTACGGAGACTACGAGCAGTACTTC	CASSYSYGDYEQYF
TRBJ2-1	TRBV7-8	TRBD1	few	TGTGCCAGCAGCTTCGACAGGGATGAGCAGTTCTTC	CASSFDRDEQFF
TRBJ2-3	TRBV29-1	.	few	TGCAGCGTTGAAGGACTGGGGACGGATCCACATCCAATTGGAACAGATACGCAGTATTTT	CSVEGLGTDPHPIGTDTQYF
TRBJ2-7	TRBV7-9	.	.	TGTGCCAGCAGCGGGTTGGAGGCGACCTACGAGCAGTACTTC	CASSGLEATYEQYF
TRBJ2-3	TRBV28	TRBD1	few	TGTGCCAGCAGTTTGTCCACAGGGGGCGCGCGGAATACGCAGTATTTT	CASSLSTGGARNTQYF
TRBJ2-2	TRBV7-3	.	few	TGTGCCAGCAGCTTCCATACCGGGGAGCTGTTTTTT	CASSFHTGELFF
TRBJ2-2	TRBV5-1	.	.	TGCGCCAGCAGACCGGTGCCCGGGGGCGATAACACCGGGGAGCTGTTTTTT	CASRPVPGGDNTGELFF
TRBJ2-7	TRBV5-6	.	.	TGTGCCAGCAGCCCCATTGGAGAGGAGCAGTACTTC	CASSPIGEEQYF
TRBJ1-1	TRBV15	.	.	TGTGCCACCAGCAGAGATTCTGGGGCAGCTTTCTTT	CATSRDSGAAFF
TRBJ2-1	TRBV7-9	.	.	TGTGCCAGCAGCTTAGAAGGAGGGTTGAATGAGCAGTTCTTC	CASSLEGGLNEQFF
TRBJ2-3	TRBV28	TRBD1	.	TGTGCCAGCAGTCTAAACCCCGGGACAGGGATGGATACGCAGTATTTT	CASSLNPGTGMDTQYF
TRBJ2-5	TRBV2	.	.	TGTGCCAGCAGTGTCGAGACCCAGTACTTC	CASSVETQYF
TRBJ1-5	TRBV27	.	.	TGTGCCAGCAGTTCCCGCTGGGGGGCAGGGGATCAGCCCCAGCATTTT	CASSSRWGAGDQPQHF
TRBJ2-7	TRBV5-5	.	.	TGTGCCAGCAGCTTGGTCGTTAGCGGCCACGAGCAGTACTTC	CASSLVVSGHEQYF
TRBJ1-1	TRBV27	.	few	TGTGCCAGCAGTGCCTACACAGGGATGAACACTGAAGCTTTCTTT	CASSAYTGMNTEAFF
TRBJ2-3	TRBV28	TRBD2	.	TGTGCCAGCAGTCCACTAGCGGAAGACACAGATACGCAGTATTTT	CASSPLAEDTDTQYF
TRBJ1-2	TRBV6-5	TRBD1	.	TGTGCCAGCAGGCGGACAGGGGGGGTCTATGGCTACACCTTC	CASRRTGGVYGYTF
TRBJ2-5	TRBV7-2	TRBD1	.	TGTGCCAGCAGCGGACGGACAGGGACCCAAGAGACCCAGTACTTC	CASSGRTGTQETQYF
TRBJ1-3	TRBV5-1	.	.	TGCGCCAGCAGCAGAGAGACTCGGGGGTCTGGAAACACCATATATTTT	CASSRETRGSGNTIYF
TRBJ1-1	TRBV28	.	.	TGTGCCAGCAGCAAGATGCGGGGGACACCATGGGGGACTGAAGCTTTCTTT	CASSKMRGTPWGTEAFF
TRBJ1-1	TRBV6-5	.	.	TGTGCCAGCAGTTACAGTGTCGGCAGGCTACACGCTGAAGCTTTCTTT	CASSYSVGRLHAEAFF
TRBJ2-7	TRBV5-1	.	once	TGCGCCAGCAGGGGCGCGGGGTCCTCCTACGAGCAGTACTTC	CASRGAGSSYEQYF
TRBJ2-2	TRBV25-1	TRBD2	.	TGTGCCAGCAGCGGACGGGAGGGGAACACCGGGGAGCTGTTTTTT	CASSGREGNTGELFF
TRBJ1-1	TRBV9	TRBD1	few	TGTGCCAGCAGCGAGCAGGGGGCTCTATCCACTGAAGCTTTCTTT	CASSEQGALSTEAFF
TRBJ1-2	TRBV19	TRBD1	few	TGTGCCAGTAGTATAGTCGGGACAGGGGACTATGGCTACACCTTC	CASSIVGTGDYGYTF